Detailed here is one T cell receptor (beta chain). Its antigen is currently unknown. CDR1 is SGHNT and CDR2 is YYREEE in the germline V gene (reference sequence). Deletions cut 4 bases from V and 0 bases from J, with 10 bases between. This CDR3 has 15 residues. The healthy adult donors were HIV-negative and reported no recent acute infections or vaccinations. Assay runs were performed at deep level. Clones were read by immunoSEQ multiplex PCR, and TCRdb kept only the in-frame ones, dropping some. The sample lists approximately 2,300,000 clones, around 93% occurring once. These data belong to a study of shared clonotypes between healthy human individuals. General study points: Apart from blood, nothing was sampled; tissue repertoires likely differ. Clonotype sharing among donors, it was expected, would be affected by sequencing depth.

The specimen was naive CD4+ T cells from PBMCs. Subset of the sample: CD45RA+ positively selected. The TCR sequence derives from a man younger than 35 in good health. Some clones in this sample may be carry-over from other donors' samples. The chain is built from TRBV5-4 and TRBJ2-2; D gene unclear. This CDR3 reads CASSPQYTNTGELFF. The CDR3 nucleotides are TGTGCCAGCAGCCCGCAATATACGAACACCGGGGAGCTGTTTTTT.